The sequence of this TCR beta chain was determined in a study of blood T cells in healthy people across ages. A J-beta primer mix and a sample-barcoded 5' primer were used in a second PCR of roughly 6 to 11 cycles. MiXCR, run by TCRdb on the 5' RACE reads, gives a single entry per CDR3 protein. The sample holds under 2 million distinct CDR3 sequences, almost 35% seen once. Per germline, CDR1 SGHAT and CDR2 FQDESV (reference sequence). V was clipped by 5 bases and J by 3 bases; unmatched bases: 9. This CDR3 contains 15 residues. Sequences were obtained from blood. The chain uses TRBV11-1 and TRBJ1-2, with 7 bases aligning to TRBD1. The receptor comes from a woman aged 25 to 39 in good health. The CDR3 spells CASSGRDSLYYGYTF. CDR3 nucleotide sequence: TGTGCCAGCAGCGGCCGGGACAGCTTATACTATGGCTACACCTTC.